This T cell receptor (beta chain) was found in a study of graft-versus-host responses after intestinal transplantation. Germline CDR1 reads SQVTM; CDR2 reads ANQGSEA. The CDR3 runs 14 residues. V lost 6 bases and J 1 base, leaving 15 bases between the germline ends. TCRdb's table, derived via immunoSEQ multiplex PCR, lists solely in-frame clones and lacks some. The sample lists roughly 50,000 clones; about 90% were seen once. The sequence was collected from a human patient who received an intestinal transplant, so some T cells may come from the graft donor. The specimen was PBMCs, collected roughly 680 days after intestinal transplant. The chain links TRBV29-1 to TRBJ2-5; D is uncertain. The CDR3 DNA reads TGCAGCGTGAATCTTTGGGCCCGCCAAGAGACCCAGTACTTC. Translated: CSVNLWARQETQYF. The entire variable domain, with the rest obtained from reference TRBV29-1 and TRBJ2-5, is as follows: SAVISQKPSRDICQRGTSLTIQCQVDSQVTMMFWYRQQPGQSLTLIATANQGSEATYESGFVIDKFPISRPNLTFSTLTVSNMSPEDSSIYLCSVNLWARQETQYFGPGTRLLVL.